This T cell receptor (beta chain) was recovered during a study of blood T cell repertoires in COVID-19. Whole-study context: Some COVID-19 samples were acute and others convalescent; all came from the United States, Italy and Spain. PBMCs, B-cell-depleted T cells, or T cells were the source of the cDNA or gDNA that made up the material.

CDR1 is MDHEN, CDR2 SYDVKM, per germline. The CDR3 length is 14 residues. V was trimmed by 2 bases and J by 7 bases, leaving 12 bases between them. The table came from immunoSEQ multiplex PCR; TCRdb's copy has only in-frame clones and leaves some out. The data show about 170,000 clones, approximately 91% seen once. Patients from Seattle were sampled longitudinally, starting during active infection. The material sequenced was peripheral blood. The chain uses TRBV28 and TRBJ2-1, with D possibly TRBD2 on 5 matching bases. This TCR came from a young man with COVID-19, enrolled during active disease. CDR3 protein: CASSLIPGYNEQFF. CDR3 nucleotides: TGTGCCAGCAGTTTAATCCCGGGGTATAATGAGCAGTTCTTC.